These 3 T cell receptor beta chains were sequenced from one sample in a study of cytomegalovirus exposure and HLA in healthy donors. The study ran its PCR with 60 Vbeta and 13 Jbeta primers. Clones were sequenced by immunoSEQ multiplex PCR, and TCRdb holds only the in-frame ones, with some missing. The data contain 90,000 to 120,000 clones, 82% of them singletons. Sequences were obtained from PBMCs. These receptors were collected from a man aged 30-40 years in good health and CMV-seropositive.

This clone appeared a few times. The chain uses TRBV7-8 and TRBJ2-1; D possibly corresponds to TRBD1 (6 bases). CDR1 and CDR2 (germline): SGHVS, FQNEAQ. CDR3 length: 15 residues. The V end lost 3 bases, the J end lost 2 bases, and 11 bases lay between the germline ends. CDR3 DNA sequence: TGTGCCAGCAGCTTCAGCAGGGGTCCCTACAATGAGCAGTTCTTC. It translates to CASSFSRGPYNEQFF.

The V gene is TRBV5-1, the J gene TRBJ2-3; 7 nucleotides agree with TRBD1. The CDR3 sequence is 14 residues long. CDR1 SGHRS and CDR2 YFSETQ come from the germline V gene. V lost 2 bases to trimming and J lost 2 bases; unmatched junction nucleotides: 2. CDR3 protein: CASSLGGPTDTQYF. The CDR3 bases are TGCGCCAGCAGCTTAGGGGGCCCCACAGATACGCAGTATTTT. Supplemented by reference TRBV5-1 and TRBJ2-3, the full variable domain reads KAGVTQTPRYLIKTRGQQVTLSCSPISGHRSVSWYQQTPGQGLQFLFEYFSETQRNKGNFPGRFSGRQFSNSRSEMNVSTLELGDSALYLCASSLGGPTDTQYFGPGTRLTVL.

The chain is built from TRBV7-6 and TRBJ1-5; no firm D call. V shed 4 bases and J shed 7 bases, with 11 bases lying between them. Germline V CDR1 and CDR2: SGHVS, FNYEAQ. The CDR3 is 13 amino acids. The CDR3 DNA is TGTGCCAGCAGCTCCAGGCCCCGCCAGCCCCAGCATTTT. The encoded protein is CASSSRPRQPQHF.